The 28 T cell receptor beta chains below all came from one sample that was sequenced in a study of blood T cell repertoires in COVID-19. Here immunoSEQ multiplex PCR was the method, and the copy in TCRdb shows in-frame clones only, minus some. The sample has some 180,000 clones; 80% are singletons. The sequenced material came from PBMCs or T cells enriched from blood (not recorded which). These receptors originate from a man in his 60s who had been exposed to COVID-19.

The rearrangement links TRBV6-5 to TRBJ2-1; 8 bases match TRBD1. Unmatched junction bases numbered 5, after V lost 6 bases and J lost 7 bases. The CDR3 loop spans 13 amino acids. Per germline, CDR1 MNHEY and CDR2 SVGAGI. CDR3 DNA: TGTGCCAGCAGAGCTAGGACAGGGAATGAGCAGTTCTTC. Translating gives CASRARTGNEQFF.

The chain uses TRBV25-1 and TRBJ1-2; D gene uncertain. Germline V CDR1 and CDR2: MGHDK, SYGVNS. CDR3 length equals 11 residues. V lost 6 bases and J lost 6, with 8 bases in between. The CDR3 loop is CASRLGDGYTF. The CDR3 nucleotides are TGTGCCAGCAGATTAGGAGATGGCTACACCTTC.

This CDR3 is CASSTGGGFDGYTF. The DNA for the CDR3 is TGCGCCAGCAGCACGGGCGGGGGGTTCGATGGCTACACCTTC. The chain has TRBV5-1 and TRBJ1-2; TRBD1 might be the D (5 bases). V was shortened by 4 bases and J by 6 bases, with 16 bases between the two germline ends. This CDR3 comprises 14 residues. Germline CDR1 SGHRS, CDR2 YFSETQ.

The V and J genes are TRBV19 and TRBJ1-5; possible D gene TRBD1, 5 bases. The CDR3 is 15 residues long. Trimming left V 5 bases short and J 6 bases short, with 17 bases between. Germline CDR1 and CDR2: LNHDA and SQIVND (reference sequence). DNA for the CDR3: TGTGCCAGTAGTCTCACCCGGGGGGGTGGTCAGCCCCAGCATTTT. Protein sequence: CASSLTRGGGQPQHF.

This chain links TRBV19 with TRBJ1-1; D is unclear. This CDR3 spans 15 amino acids. Trimming removed 4 bases at V and 5 bases at J, with 17 bases between. The V gene's germline CDR1 is LNHDA and CDR2 SQIVND (reference sequence). CDR3 nucleotide sequence: TGTGCCAGTAGTACCCGGTGGACGGGAGATACTGAAGCTTTCTTT. This sequence encodes CASSTRWTGDTEAFF.

The chain uses TRBV3-1 (or the pseudogene TRBV3-2) and TRBJ1-1, with D perhaps TRBD1 (5 bases). The germline CDR1 and CDR2 sequences are LGHDT and YNNKEL (reference sequence). The V end lost 6 bases, the J end lost 1 base, and 12 bases lay between the germline ends. This CDR3 is 14 amino acids long. The CDR3 is CASSLFGQNTEAFF. The CDR3 coding sequence is TGTGCCAGCAGTCTTTTCGGACAGAACACTGAAGCTTTCTTT.

The gene calls are TRBV2 and TRBJ2-6; no clear D gene. This CDR3 contains 16 residues. Trimming shortened V by 4 bases and J by 0 bases, and 10 bases separated the two germline ends. Germline loops: CDR1 SNHLY, CDR2 FYNNEI. The CDR3 DNA reads TGTGCCAGCAGTGGAGTCCTGAGCTCTGGGGCCAACGTCCTGACTTTC. Its translation is CASSGVLSSGANVLTF.

This chain uses TRBV24-1 with TRBJ2-5, with D tentatively TRBD1 (6 bases). From germline, CDR1 is KGHDR and CDR2 SFDVKD. V shed 4 bases and J shed 5 bases, with 16 bases lying between them. CDR3 length equals 15 residues. The CDR3: CATSEGAGPQETQYF. CDR3 nucleotide sequence: TGTGCCACCAGTGAGGGGGCAGGCCCCCAGGAGACCCAGTACTTC.

A remark on this clone: Within the sample, other DNA sequences also encode this same CDR3. This chain joins TRBV4-3 and TRBJ2-7; the D gene is possibly TRBD2 (5 bases). The V end lost 3 bases, the J end lost 2 bases, and 8 bases lay between the germline ends. CDR3 size: 13 residues. CDR1 and CDR2 (germline): LGHNA, YSLEER. CDR3 sequence reads: CASSQEEAYEQYF. In DNA, the CDR3 is TGCGCCAGCAGCCAGGAGGAAGCCTACGAGCAGTACTTC.

The CDR3 DNA reads as TGTGCCAGCAGTTTATCGCTCCAGGCTTATGAAAAACTGTTTTTT. Translation gives CASSLSLQAYEKLFF. The V call is TRBV27, the J call TRBJ1-4; D is undetermined. This CDR3 is built from 15 residues. The V gene's germline CDR1 is MNHEY and CDR2 SMNVEV (reference sequence). V lost 0 bases and J lost 6, with 11 bases in between.

V and J are TRBV21-1 and TRBJ2-3; the D segment call TRBD2 is taken from the table without a DNA check. TRBV21-1 is assigned pseudogene status. CDR3 length: 12 amino acids. The chain's CDR3 is CAYPGPSGTQYF. DNA of the CDR3: TGTGCATACCCGGGTCCCTCCGGTACGCAGTATTTT.

The J gene is TRBJ2-5, the V gene TRBV5-1, with 7 bases that match TRBD2. CDR3 size: 17 residues. The germline V gene encodes CDR1 SGHRS and CDR2 YFSETQ. V shed 0 bases, J shed 2 bases, and the junction held 10 bases outside the gene matches. Here the CDR3 DNA reads TGCGCCAGCAGCTTGGGCCTGGGGCTAGCGGTACAAGAGACCCAGTACTTC. Its protein is CASSLGLGLAVQETQYF.

Only one count was recorded for this clone. Just one base apart from a much larger clone, this may be a read error. The same CDR3 can be traced to other DNA sequences in this sample. V gene TRBV9 combines with J gene TRBJ2-1; 9 bases align to TRBD2. Germline loops: CDR1 SGDLS, CDR2 YYNGEE. V lost 2 bases to trimming and J lost 7 bases; unmatched junction nucleotides: 10. This CDR3 is 16 amino acids long. This CDR3 reads CASSVRGREGVNEQFF. The CDR3 nucleotides are TGTGCCAGCAGCGTCCGCGGGCGGGAGGGGGTTAATGAGCAGTTCTTC.

The genes are TRBV5-1 and TRBJ2-5; 9 bases agree with TRBD2. Germline V lookup: CDR1 SGHRS, CDR2 YFSETQ. This CDR3 is built from 15 residues. Losses at the gene ends were 4 bases for V and 2 bases for J; bases not matched to a gene: 6. This CDR3 is CASSGLAGIQETQYF. CDR3 coding DNA: TGCGCCAGCAGCGGTCTAGCGGGGATTCAAGAGACCCAGTACTTC.

The table lists this clone with a count of one. The chain has TRBV19 and TRBJ2-3; TRBD2 matches at 10 bases. The junction had 11 bases not matched to a gene; V was cut back by 5 bases and J by 6 bases. CDR3 length equals 16 residues. Germline V CDR1 and CDR2: LNHDA, SQIVND (reference sequence). This chain's CDR3 is CASSEPLAGQVDTQYF. The DNA of the CDR3 is TGTGCCAGTAGTGAACCACTAGCGGGACAAGTTGATACGCAGTATTTT.

The V gene is TRBV4-2, the J gene TRBJ2-1, with 7 bases aligning to TRBD2. CDR3 size: 16 residues. The germline gives CDR1 LGHNA, CDR2 YNFKEQ. V gave up 1 base and J gave up 3 bases; unmatched junction bases: 6. The DNA for the CDR3 is TGTGCCAGCAGCCAAGGTGGCGGGAGAGACTACAATGAGCAGTTCTTC. Its protein product is CASSQGGGRDYNEQFF.

This clone was detected only a few times. The chain uses TRBV4-3 and TRBJ2-3; 13 bases map to TRBD2. The V gene end was trimmed by 3 bases and the J gene end by 4 bases; junction bases not matched to a gene: 1. The CDR3 loop spans 15 amino acids. The germline V gene has CDR1 LGHNA and CDR2 YSLEER. This chain's CDR3 is CASSHGLAGADTQYF. The CDR3 nucleotides are TGCGCCAGCAGCCATGGACTAGCGGGAGCAGATACGCAGTATTTT.

The chain couples TRBV27 to TRBJ1-6; D is unresolved. V lost 8 bases and J lost 9, with 11 bases in between. Per germline, CDR1 MNHEY and CDR2 SMNVEV (reference sequence). This CDR3 contains 12 residues. CDR3 loop: CASADLASPLHF. As DNA, the CDR3 is TGTGCCAGCGCGGACTTAGCTTCACCCCTCCACTTT.

This clone turned up a few times. V and J are TRBV19 and TRBJ2-2; D is possibly TRBD2 (6 bases). V was clipped by 5 bases and J by 8 bases, with 12 bases between them. Per the germline V gene, CDR1 is LNHDA and CDR2 is SQIVND (reference sequence). This CDR3 has 13 amino acids. DNA of the CDR3: TGTGCCAGTAGTCAATTGGGAGGAGGGGAGCTGTTTTTT. Its translation is CASSQLGGGELFF.

This chain uses TRBV2 with TRBJ2-2, with D perhaps TRBD1 (6 bases). Germline-derived CDR1 and CDR2 are SNHLY and FYNNEI. The ends were cut back, 4 bases at V and 4 bases at J, with 13 bases in the middle. The CDR3 sequence is 15 residues long. CDR3 loop: CASSGFGRGTGELFF. In DNA, the CDR3 is TGTGCCAGCAGTGGTTTTGGCAGGGGCACCGGGGAGCTGTTTTTT.

V gene TRBV7-8 combines with J gene TRBJ2-7; perhaps TRBD2 as D (5 bases). From germline, CDR1 is SGHVS and CDR2 FQNEAQ. V lost 5 bases and J 0 bases, leaving 17 bases between the germline ends. The CDR3 is 16 amino acids. CDR3 nucleotides: TGTGCCAGCAGCCCATCCCGACGGAGGAGCTCCTACGAGCAGTACTTC. Its translation is CASSPSRRRSSYEQYF. Filled out from reference TRBV7-8 and TRBJ2-7, the complete variable domain reads GAGVSQSPRYKVAKRGQDVALRCDPISGHVSLFWYQQALGQGPEFLTYFQNEAQLDKSGLPSDRFFAERPEGSVSTLKIQRTQQEDSAVYLCASSPSRRRSSYEQYFGPGTRLTVT.

The gene calls are TRBV7-8 and TRBJ2-1; TRBD2 is a possible D gene (5 bases). This CDR3 spans 13 amino acids. The V gene's germline CDR1 is SGHVS and CDR2 FQNEAQ. Trimming took off 6 bases at V and 7 bases at J, with 13 bases between the two ends. CDR3 loop: CASRMERDNEQFF. CDR3 bases: TGTGCCAGCAGGATGGAGAGGGATAATGAGCAGTTCTTC.

This chain connects TRBV25-1 to TRBJ2-2; D unclear. This CDR3 is built from 11 residues. With 8 bases removed from V and 1 base from J, the gap between germline ends came to 2 bases. Germline V gene sequence: CDR1 MGHDK, CDR2 SYGVNS. The CDR3 protein is CASRNTGELFF. The CDR3 DNA reads TGTGCCAGCCGGAACACCGGGGAGCTGTTTTTT.

This rearrangement joins TRBV7-8 to TRBJ2-7; 8 bases are shared with TRBD2. Germline assignment: CDR1 SGHVS and CDR2 FQNEAQ. The CDR3 runs to 17 residues. The J segment lost 0 bases and the V segment lost 1 base, leaving 8 bases of the junction unmatched. The CDR3 nucleotides read TGTGCCAGCAGCTTAGGAGAGGGACTAGACAGCTCCTACGAGCAGTACTTC. This sequence encodes CASSLGEGLDSSYEQYF.

Concerning this clone itself: An end of the junction does not agree with germline; a read error may underlie this. The genes are TRBV10-1 and TRBJ2-1; TRBD1 agrees at 9 bases. The CDR3 is 17 residues long. Germline V CDR1 and CDR2: WNHNN, SYGVQD (reference sequence). In DNA, the CDR3 is TGCGCCAGCAGTGAGTCCCCAACCGGGACAGGGCGCAATGGGCAGTTCTTC. Residues: CASSESPTGTGRNGQFF.

V is TRBV29-1 and J is TRBJ2-7; 9 bases line up with TRBD2. The germline CDR1 and CDR2 sequences are SQVTM and ANQGSEA. Unmatched junction bases numbered 14, after V lost 1 base and J lost 7 bases. CDR3 size: 16 residues. The DNA for the CDR3 is TGCAGCGTTGAAGGTCGAGGCGGGAGGGCCTCGGGAGAGCAGTACTTC. Amino acids: CSVEGRGGRASGEQYF.

The rearrangement links TRBV4-3 to TRBJ1-1; maybe TRBD1 (6 bases). The CDR3 totals 14 residues. CDR1 is LGHNA and CDR2 is YSLEER in the germline V gene. The germline V and J ends were trimmed by 1 base and 3 bases, with 9 bases remaining between them. The CDR3 sequence is CASSQGYRDTEAFF. The CDR3 nucleotides are TGCGCCAGCAGCCAAGGCTACAGGGACACTGAAGCTTTCTTT.

The rearrangement links TRBV19 to TRBJ2-1; D remains ambiguous. CDR1 and CDR2 from the germline V gene are LNHDA and SQIVND (reference sequence). Trimming shortened V by 3 bases and J by 2 bases, and 5 bases separated the two germline ends. The CDR3 extends over 13 amino acids. For the CDR3, the DNA is TGTGCCAGTAGTATGCTACCCTACAATGAGCAGTTCTTC. It yields the protein CASSMLPYNEQFF.